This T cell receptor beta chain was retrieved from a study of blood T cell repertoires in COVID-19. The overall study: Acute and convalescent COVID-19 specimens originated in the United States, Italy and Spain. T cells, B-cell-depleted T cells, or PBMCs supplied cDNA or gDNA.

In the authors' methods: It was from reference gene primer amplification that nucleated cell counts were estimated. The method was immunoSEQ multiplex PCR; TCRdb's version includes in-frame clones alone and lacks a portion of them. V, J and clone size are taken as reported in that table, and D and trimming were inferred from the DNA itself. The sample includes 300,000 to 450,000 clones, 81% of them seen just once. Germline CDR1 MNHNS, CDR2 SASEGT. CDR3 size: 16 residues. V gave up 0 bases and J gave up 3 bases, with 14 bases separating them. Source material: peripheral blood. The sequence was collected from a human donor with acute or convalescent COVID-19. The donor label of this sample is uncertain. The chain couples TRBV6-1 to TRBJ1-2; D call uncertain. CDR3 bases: TGTGCCAGCAGTGAAGCGGAGGGTATCGGCGACTATGGCTACACCTTC. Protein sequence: CASSEAEGIGDYGYTF.